This TCR beta chain comes out of a study of glioma-infiltrating T cells. Study at large: Before surgery, glioma patients received dexamethasone for at most six days.

About this clonotype: The antigen remains unidentified.

This CDR3 has 14 amino acids. V shed 1 base and J shed 4 bases, with 9 bases lying between them. CDR1 and CDR2 (germline): SEHNR, FQNEAQ (reference sequence). The iRepertoire nested amplicon-rescue multiplex PCR amplified TCR alpha and beta CDR3s from RNA. For one-step reverse transcription and amplification, roughly 100-400 ng of tissue mRNA or PBMC total RNA was used. In TCRdb, the multiplex PCR reads were re-called with MiXCR into one record per CDR3 protein. The sample contains more than 300,000 distinct CDR3 sequences, 41% of which appear only once. Study-wide points: Tissue-blood divergence was below expectation in non-neoplastic patients, above in gliomas. A blood CDR3 motif signature was depleted in highly divergent patients.

This sequence joins TRBV7-9 and TRBJ2-3; D is unresolved. This clonotype originated in a human donor with low-grade glioma or glioblastoma, undergoing nonglioma brain surgery, or in good health (not recorded which). The sample consisted of glioma tissue, nonneoplastic brain tissue, or PBMCs (not recorded which). As DNA, the CDR3 is TGTGCCAGCAGCTTAGTCGATGGGTCAGATACGCAGTATTTT. Amino acids: CASSLVDGSDTQYF.